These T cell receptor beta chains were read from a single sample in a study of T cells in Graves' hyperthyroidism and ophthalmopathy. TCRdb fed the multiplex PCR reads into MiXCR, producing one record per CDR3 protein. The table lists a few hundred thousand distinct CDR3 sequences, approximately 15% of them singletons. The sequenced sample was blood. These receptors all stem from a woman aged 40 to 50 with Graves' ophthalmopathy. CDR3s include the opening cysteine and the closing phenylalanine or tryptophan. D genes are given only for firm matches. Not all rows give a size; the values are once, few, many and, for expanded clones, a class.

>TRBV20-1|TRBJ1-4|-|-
CSASVPNEKLFF
TGCAGTGCTAGTGTCCCTAATGAAAAACTGTTTTTT
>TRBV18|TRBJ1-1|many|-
CASSPPHGYAEAFF
TGTGCCAGCTCACCACCTCATGGGTACGCTGAAGCTTTCTTT
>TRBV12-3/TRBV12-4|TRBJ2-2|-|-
CASIQGLPGELFF
TGTGCCAGCATCCAGGGGCTACCCGGGGAGCTGTTTTTT
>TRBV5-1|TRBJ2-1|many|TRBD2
CASSREPGLASNEQFF
TGCGCCAGCAGCCGAGAACCGGGACTAGCATCCAATGAGCAGTTCTTC
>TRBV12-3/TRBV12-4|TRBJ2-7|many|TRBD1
CASSATGRYEQYF
TGTGCCAGCAGTGCGACAGGGCGATACGAGCAGTACTTC
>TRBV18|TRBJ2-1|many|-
CASSPSRDEQFF
TGTGCCAGCTCACCCTCAAGGGATGAGCAGTTCTTC
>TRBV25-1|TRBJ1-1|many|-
CASSENGQMNTEAFF
TGTGCCAGCAGTGAAAACGGACAGATGAACACTGAAGCTTTCTTT
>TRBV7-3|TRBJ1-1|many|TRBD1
CASSLGTGVTEAFF
TGTGCCAGCAGCTTAGGTACAGGGGTGACTGAAGCTTTCTTT
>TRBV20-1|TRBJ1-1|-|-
CSALQPNTEAFF
TGCAGTGCTCTCCAGCCGAACACTGAAGCTTTCTTT
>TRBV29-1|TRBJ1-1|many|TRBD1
CSVDLGYDRGGIPEAFF
TGCAGCGTAGACCTGGGGTATGACAGGGGTGGGATCCCTGAAGCTTTCTTT
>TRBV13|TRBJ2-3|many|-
CASSLAVFTDTQYF
TGTGCCAGCAGCTTAGCCGTATTCACAGATACGCAGTATTTT
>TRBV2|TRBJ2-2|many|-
CASSSRAAGTDVF
TGTGCCAGCAGTTCCCGGGCCGCCGGGACTGACGTTTTT
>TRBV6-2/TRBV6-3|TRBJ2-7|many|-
CASSQVGVYEQYF
TGTGCCAGCAGCCAAGTGGGGGTCTACGAGCAGTACTTC
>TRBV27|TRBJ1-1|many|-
CASTGGSEAFF
TGTGCCAGCACGGGAGGGTCTGAAGCTTTCTTT
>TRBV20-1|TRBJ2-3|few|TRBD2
CSGREGTDTQYF
TGCAGTGGGCGGGAGGGCACAGATACGCAGTATTTT
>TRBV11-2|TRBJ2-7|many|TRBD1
CASRRTGGTYEQYF
TGTGCCAGCAGGAGGACAGGGGGGACCTACGAGCAGTACTTC
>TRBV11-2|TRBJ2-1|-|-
CASSFLVDSGNEQFF
TGTGCCAGCAGCTTTCTAGTCGATTCGGGCAATGAGCAGTTCTTC
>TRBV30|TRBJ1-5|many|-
CAWSTTPNINQPQHF
TGTGCCTGGAGTACGACACCAAATATCAATCAGCCCCAGCATTTT
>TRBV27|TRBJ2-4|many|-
CASSLEAEVLWPLGIQYF
TGTGCCAGCAGTTTAGAGGCGGAAGTTCTCTGGCCCCTCGGCATTCAGTACTTC
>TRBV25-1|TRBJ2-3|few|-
CASGSGGGDTRNTDTQYF
TGTGCCAGCGGATCCGGGGGTGGGGACACTAGGAACACAGATACGCAGTATTTT
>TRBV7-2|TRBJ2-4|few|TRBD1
CASSALGQGKNIQYF
TGTGCCAGCAGCGCCCTAGGACAGGGCAAAAACATTCAGTACTTC
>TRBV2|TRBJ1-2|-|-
CASRDHAGASRYGYTF
TGTGCCAGCAGAGACCACGCGGGGGCCTCTAGGTATGGCTACACCTTC
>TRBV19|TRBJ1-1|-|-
CASWNGMNTEAFF
TGTGCCAGTTGGAACGGGATGAACACTGAAGCTTTCTTT
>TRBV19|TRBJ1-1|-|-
CASRPRVNTEAFF
TGTGCCAGTCGCCCGAGAGTGAACACTGAAGCTTTCTTT
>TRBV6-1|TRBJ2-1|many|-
CASITGQAGGPNPNEQFF
TGTGCCAGCATTACAGGGCAAGCAGGAGGGCCTAACCCCAATGAGCAGTTCTTC
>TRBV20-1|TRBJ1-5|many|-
CSARAPGSKGGSSNQPQHF
TGCAGTGCTAGAGCTCCCGGGTCTAAAGGCGGGTCAAGCAATCAGCCCCAGCATTTT
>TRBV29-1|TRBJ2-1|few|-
CSVERGTNEQFF
TGCAGCGTTGAACGGGGGACGAATGAGCAGTTCTTC
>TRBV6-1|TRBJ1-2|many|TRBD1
CASSDGTAHRLVGYTF
TGTGCCAGCAGTGACGGGACAGCACATCGTCTGGTTGGCTACACCTTC
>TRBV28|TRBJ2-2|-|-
CASSPPRENGELFF
TGTGCCAGCAGCCCTCCCCGGGAGAACGGGGAGCTGTTTTTT
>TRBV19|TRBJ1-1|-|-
CASRPGSNTEAFF
TGTGCCAGTAGGCCGGGATCGAACACTGAAGCTTTCTTT
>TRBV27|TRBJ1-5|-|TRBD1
CANHGQGCNQPQHF
TGTGCCAACCATGGACAGGGCTGCAATCAGCCCCAGCATTTT
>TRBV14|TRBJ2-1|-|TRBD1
CASSQDAGGFYNEQFF
TGTGCCAGCAGCCAAGACGCAGGGGGATTTTACAATGAGCAGTTCTTC
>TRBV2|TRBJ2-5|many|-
CASSNRKETQYF
TGTGCCAGCAGCAACAGGAAAGAGACCCAGTACTTC
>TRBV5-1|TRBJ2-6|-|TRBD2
CASSLPITGTSGWASVLTF
TGCGCCAGCAGCTTGCCGATAACCGGGACTAGCGGGTGGGCGAGCGTCCTGACTTTC
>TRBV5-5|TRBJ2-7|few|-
CASSLSLGRYEQYF
TGTGCCAGCAGCTTATCTCTGGGTCGGTACGAGCAGTACTTC
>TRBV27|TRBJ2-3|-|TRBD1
CASSSNVGTEIALAQYF
TGTGCCAGCAGTTCGAACGTTGGGACAGAGATTGCTTTGGCGCAGTATTTT
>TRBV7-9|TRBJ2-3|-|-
CASSLSLVSGPRGTDTQYF
TGTGCCAGCAGCTTAAGTTTAGTCAGCGGGCCACGGGGCACAGATACGCAGTATTTT
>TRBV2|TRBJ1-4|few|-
CASGLEKLFF
TGTGCCAGCGGACTTGAAAAACTGTTTTTT
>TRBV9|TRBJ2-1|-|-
CASSSTGGRYEQFF
TGTGCCAGCAGCTCAACTGGAGGACGGTATGAGCAGTTCTTC
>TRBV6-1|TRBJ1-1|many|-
CASSDRTTGNTEAFF
TGTGCCAGCAGTGACAGGACCACAGGGAACACTGAAGCTTTCTTT
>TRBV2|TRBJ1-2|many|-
CASSFPPGFPGEEYGYTF
TGTGCCAGCAGTTTCCCCCCGGGGTTCCCAGGGGAAGAATATGGCTACACCTTC
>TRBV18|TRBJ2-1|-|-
CASSPSGVHEQFF
TGTGCCAGCTCACCTTCTGGTGTCCATGAGCAGTTCTTC
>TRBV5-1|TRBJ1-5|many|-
CASSLLQDEGNQPQHF
TGCGCCAGCAGCTTGTTGCAAGACGAAGGCAATCAGCCCCAGCATTTT
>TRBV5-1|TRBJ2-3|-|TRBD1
CASSPGQGAEYTQYF
TGCGCCAGCAGCCCGGGACAGGGGGCCGAATATACGCAGTATTTT
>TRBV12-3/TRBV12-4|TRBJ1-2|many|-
CASTLGYYGYTF
TGTGCCAGCACTTTGGGATACTATGGCTACACCTTC
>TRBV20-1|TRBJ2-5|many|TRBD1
CSARAGTVETQYF
TGCAGTGCTAGAGCCGGGACAGTAGAGACCCAGTACTTC